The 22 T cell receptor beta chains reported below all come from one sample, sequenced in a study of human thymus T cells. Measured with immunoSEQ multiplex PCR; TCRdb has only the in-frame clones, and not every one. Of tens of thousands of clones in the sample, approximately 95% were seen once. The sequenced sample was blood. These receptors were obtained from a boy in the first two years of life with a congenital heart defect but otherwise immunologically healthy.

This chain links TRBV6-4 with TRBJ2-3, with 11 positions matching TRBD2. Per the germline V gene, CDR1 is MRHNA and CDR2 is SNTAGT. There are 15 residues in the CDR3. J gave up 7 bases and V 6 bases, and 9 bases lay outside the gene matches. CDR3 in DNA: TGTGCCAGCAGACCCGGGACTAGCGGCCCTTATACGCAGTATTTT. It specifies CASRPGTSGPYTQYF.

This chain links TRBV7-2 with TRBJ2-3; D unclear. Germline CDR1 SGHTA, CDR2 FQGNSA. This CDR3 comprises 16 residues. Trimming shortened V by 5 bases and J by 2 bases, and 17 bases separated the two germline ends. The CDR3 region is CASSDSPSPDTDTQYF. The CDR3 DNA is TGTGCCAGCAGCGATAGTCCCAGTCCGGACACAGATACGCAGTATTTT.

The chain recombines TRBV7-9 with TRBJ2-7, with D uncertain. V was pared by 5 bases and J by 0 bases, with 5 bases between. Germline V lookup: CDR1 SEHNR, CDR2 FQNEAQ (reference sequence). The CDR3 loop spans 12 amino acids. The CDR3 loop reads CASSPHSYEQYF. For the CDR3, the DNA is TGTGCCAGCAGCCCACACTCCTACGAGCAGTACTTC.

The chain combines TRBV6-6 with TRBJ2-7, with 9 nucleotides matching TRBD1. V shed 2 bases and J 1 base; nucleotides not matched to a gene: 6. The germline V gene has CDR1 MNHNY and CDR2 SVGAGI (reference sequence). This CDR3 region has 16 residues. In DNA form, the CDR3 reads TGTGCCAGCAGTTACCCGGACAGGGGACCATCCTACGAGCAGTACTTC. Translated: CASSYPDRGPSYEQYF.

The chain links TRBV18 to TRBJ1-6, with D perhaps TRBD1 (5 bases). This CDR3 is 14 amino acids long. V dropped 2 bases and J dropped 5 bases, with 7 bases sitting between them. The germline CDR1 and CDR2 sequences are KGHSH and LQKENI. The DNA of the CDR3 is TGTGCCAGCTCACCAGGCAGGGATAATTCACCCCTCCACTTT. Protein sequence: CASSPGRDNSPLHF.

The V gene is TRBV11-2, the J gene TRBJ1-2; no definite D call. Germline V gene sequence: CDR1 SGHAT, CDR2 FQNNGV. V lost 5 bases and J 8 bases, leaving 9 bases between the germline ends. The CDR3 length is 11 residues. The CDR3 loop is CASSARRGYTF. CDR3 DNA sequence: TGTGCCAGCAGCGCTCGTCGGGGCTACACCTTC.

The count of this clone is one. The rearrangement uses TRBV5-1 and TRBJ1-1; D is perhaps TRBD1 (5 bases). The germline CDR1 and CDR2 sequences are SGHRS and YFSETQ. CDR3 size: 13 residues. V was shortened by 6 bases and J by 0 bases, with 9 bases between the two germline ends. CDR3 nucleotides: TGCGCCAGCAAAGGGGCCTTGAACACTGAAGCTTTCTTT. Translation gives CASKGALNTEAFF.

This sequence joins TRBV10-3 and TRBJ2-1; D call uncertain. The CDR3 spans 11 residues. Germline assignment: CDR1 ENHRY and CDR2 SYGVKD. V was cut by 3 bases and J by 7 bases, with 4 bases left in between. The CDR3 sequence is CAISETNEQFF. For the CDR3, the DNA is TGTGCCATCAGTGAAACTAATGAGCAGTTCTTC.

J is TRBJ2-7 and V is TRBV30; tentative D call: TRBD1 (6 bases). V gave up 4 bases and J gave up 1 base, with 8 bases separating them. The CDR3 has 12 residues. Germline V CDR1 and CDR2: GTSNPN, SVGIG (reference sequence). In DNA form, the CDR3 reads TGTGCCTGGACGCAGGGGTCCTACGAGCAGTACTTC. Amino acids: CAWTQGSYEQYF.

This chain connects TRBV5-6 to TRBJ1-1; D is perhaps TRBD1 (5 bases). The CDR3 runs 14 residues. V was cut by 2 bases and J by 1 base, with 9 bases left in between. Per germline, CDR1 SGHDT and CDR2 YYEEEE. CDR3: CASSFFRENTEAFF. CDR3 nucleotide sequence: TGTGCCAGCAGCTTCTTCAGGGAGAACACTGAAGCTTTCTTT.

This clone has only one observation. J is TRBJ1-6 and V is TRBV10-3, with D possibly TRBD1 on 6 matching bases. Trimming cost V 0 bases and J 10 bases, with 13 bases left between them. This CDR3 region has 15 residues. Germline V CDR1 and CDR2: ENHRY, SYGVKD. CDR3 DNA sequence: TGTGCCATCAGTGAGTCGGGGGGGCCGCAATCACCCCTCCACTTT. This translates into CAISESGGPQSPLHF.

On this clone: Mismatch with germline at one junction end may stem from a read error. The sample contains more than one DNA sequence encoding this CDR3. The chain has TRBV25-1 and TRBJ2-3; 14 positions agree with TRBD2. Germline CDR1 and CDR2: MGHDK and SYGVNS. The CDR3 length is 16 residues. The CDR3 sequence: CASSEGLAGGTDTQYF. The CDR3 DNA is TGTGCCAGTAGTGAGGGACTAGCGGGGGGCACAGATACGCAGTATTTT.

The CDR3 loop reads CASSVAGGDTQYF. The CDR3 nucleotides read TGTGCCAGCAGCGTAGCAGGGGGGGATACGCAGTATTTT. The rearrangement links TRBV9 to TRBJ2-3; D possibly corresponds to TRBD1 (7 bases). Germline CDR1 and CDR2: SGDLS and YYNGEE. V was cut by 0 bases and J by 6 bases, with 8 bases left in between. The CDR3 totals 13 residues.

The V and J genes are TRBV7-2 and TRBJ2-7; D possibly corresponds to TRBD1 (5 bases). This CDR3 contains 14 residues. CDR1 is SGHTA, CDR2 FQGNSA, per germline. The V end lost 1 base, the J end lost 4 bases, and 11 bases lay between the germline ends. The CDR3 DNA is TGTGCCAGCAGCTTAGGCCAGGGATGGTACGAGCAGTACTTC. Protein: CASSLGQGWYEQYF.

DNA for the CDR3: TGTGCCAGCAGTTACTCGAGTCTCAGTCACTATGGCTACACCTTC. It is translated as CASSYSSLSHYGYTF. V is TRBV6-5 and J is TRBJ1-2; D is ambiguous. The CDR3 contains 15 residues. The germline V and J ends were trimmed by 0 bases and 3 bases, with 11 bases remaining between them. The germline gives CDR1 MNHEY, CDR2 SVGAGI.

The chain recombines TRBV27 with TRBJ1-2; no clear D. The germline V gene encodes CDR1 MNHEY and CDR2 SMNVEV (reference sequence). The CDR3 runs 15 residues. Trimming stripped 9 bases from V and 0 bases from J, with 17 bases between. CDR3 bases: TGTGCCAGTCGCAGGTTTGGCGAGACTAACTATGGCTACACCTTC. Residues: CASRRFGETNYGYTF.

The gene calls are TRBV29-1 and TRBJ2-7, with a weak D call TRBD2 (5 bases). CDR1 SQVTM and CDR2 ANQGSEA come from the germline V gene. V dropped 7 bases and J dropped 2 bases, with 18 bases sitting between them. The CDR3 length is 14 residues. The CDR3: CSALLGRSPYEQYF. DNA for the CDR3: TGCAGCGCCCTACTAGGACGCTCCCCCTACGAGCAGTACTTC.

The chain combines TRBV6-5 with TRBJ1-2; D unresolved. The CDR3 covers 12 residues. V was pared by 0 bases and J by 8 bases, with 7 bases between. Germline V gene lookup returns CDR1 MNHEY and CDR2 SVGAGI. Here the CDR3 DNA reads TGTGCCAGCAGTTACTCGAATAAAGGCTACACCTTC. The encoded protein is CASSYSNKGYTF.

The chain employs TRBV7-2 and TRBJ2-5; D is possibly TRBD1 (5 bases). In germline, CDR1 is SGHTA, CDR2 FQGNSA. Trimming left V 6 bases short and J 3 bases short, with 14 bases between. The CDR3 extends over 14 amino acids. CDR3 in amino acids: CASRLGLFEETQYF. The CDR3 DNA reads TGTGCCAGCAGGCTGGGGCTGTTCGAAGAGACCCAGTACTTC.

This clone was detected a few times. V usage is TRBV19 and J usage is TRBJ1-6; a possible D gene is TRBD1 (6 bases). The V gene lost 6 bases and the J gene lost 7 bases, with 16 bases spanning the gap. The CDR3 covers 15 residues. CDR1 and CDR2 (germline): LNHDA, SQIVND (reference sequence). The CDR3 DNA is TGTGCCAGTAGGGGGGGCCGGGGGCCAAATTCACCCCTCCACTTT. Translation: CASRGGRGPNSPLHF.

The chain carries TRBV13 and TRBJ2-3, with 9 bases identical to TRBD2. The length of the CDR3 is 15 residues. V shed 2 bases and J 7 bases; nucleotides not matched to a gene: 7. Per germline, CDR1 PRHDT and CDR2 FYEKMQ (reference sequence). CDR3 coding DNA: TGTGCCAGCAGCTTATCTAGCGGGGCGGGGAATACGCAGTATTTT. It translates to CASSLSSGAGNTQYF.

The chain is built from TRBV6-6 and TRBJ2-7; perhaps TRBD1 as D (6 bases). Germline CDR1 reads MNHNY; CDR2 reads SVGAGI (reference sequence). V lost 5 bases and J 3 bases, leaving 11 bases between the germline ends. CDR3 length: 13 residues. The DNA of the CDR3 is TGTGCCAGCAGTCGCGACAGGTACTACGAGCAGTACTTC. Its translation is CASSRDRYYEQYF.